This T cell receptor (beta chain) was recovered during a study of STAT3 mutations in large granular lymphocyte leukemia. Across the whole study: Among longitudinally sequenced T-LGLL patients, roughly half had canonical activating STAT3 mutations detected. Over half of T-LGLL patients had one or more immunosuppressive regimens.

Method: immunoSEQ multiplex PCR; TCRdb's copy keeps in-frame clones and lacks some. This sample has roughly 30,000 clones, with 65% to 80% found just once. Study-wide results and limits: Every T-LGLL patient had at least one immunodominant TCRbeta clonotype. In several patients, dominant TCR clone burden exceeded STAT3 mutant burden. In about 30% of the 18 patients, new TCR clonotypes emerged after therapy.

V was clipped by 1 base and J by 5 bases, with 8 bases between them. The CDR3 is 13 residues long. Per germline, CDR1 MDHEN and CDR2 SYDVKM. This clone has just one count. As yet, its antigen is unknown. This clonotype was sampled from a woman aged 45-65 years with T-cell large granular lymphocyte leukemia. Some clones in this sample may be carry-over from other donors' samples. The chain couples TRBV28 to TRBJ1-2; D remains ambiguous. Material: peripheral blood mononuclear cells. The CDR3 DNA reads as TGTGCCAGCAGTTTATCGAGGTCATATGGCTACACCTTC. Amino acid sequence: CASSLSRSYGYTF.